This T cell receptor (beta chain) came from a study of human T cells and chemical hapten exposure (dated by TCRdb to about 2021). Regarding the complete study: For sensitization, 2% DPC in acetone was applied to a 2 cm by 2 cm area of upper inner arm skin. Throughout the approximately 25-week study period, patients were also given weekly therapeutic DPC doses on the scalp. Patch testing was performed on the upper back with Finn chambers containing 0.01% DPC, and the patch tests were scored after 6 days according to International Contact Dermatitis Research Group standards. The mostly female patient cohort included alopecia areata with under or over 50% scalp involvement, alopecia totalis and alopecia universalis. Libraries were combined into a pool for sequencing, and differences in TCR yield between samples came mainly from small differences in library volumes within the pool. In alopecia patients, the study followed how the peripheral blood TCR repertoire changed in vivo over primary and secondary sensitization to diphenylcyclopropenone (DPC), a hapten. Blood was sampled from patients pre-sensitization (week 0) and at 2, 6 and about 24 weeks after DPC sensitization. Blood for TCR sequencing was provided by twenty-nine alopecia patients at one to four time points (pre-sensitization, 2, 6 and 24 weeks). The study at large found these results: Repeated subsampling changed both the strength of the expansion versus patch-test correlation and the threshold at which that correlation became significant. Because all patients had alopecia, a presumed autoimmune disease, the immune response of the patients might differ from that of healthy individuals. A positive correlation was found between the number of PT1 expanded TCRs and patch test score, with significance reached at thresholds 8, 16 and 32 but not 4. Expanded TCRs formed significantly more large CDR3 similarity clusters than pre-sensitization or healthy control sets, consistent with antigen-driven responses. DPC sensitization did not change how many TCRs were above 1 in 1000 frequency, and no evidence was found of alterations in global repertoire structure.

In light of the paper, this sample's time point label describes: patch test 2, 6 weeks after DPC sensitization. The treatment or condition label on this specimen signifies: therapeutic diphenylcyclopropenone sensitization with weekly scalp DPC. At every patch-test visit, the blood draw took place before the patch test was put on. To be eligible, patients had to be aged 18 to 70, diagnosed with alopecia and judged suitable for DPC therapy, while pregnant patients were excluded. Total RNA was isolated from unfractionated whole blood collected in Tempus Blood RNA tubes. CDR1 SEHNR and CDR2 FQNEAQ are derived from the germline V gene (reference sequence). The CDR3 has 15 amino acids, counting the end cysteine and phenylalanine. The DNA shown is the 45-base CDR3, in frame from base 1. The germline ends are 16 bases apart after V is trimmed by 2 bases and J by 5 bases. In its sample, this clonotype was seen a few times. The specificity of this receptor is unknown. No per-base quality is available; no much larger clone lies one base away.

Library method: RACE. The sequencer was a NextSeq 500. During library preparation, unique molecular identifiers were attached to individual cDNA molecules so that TCRs could be counted quantitatively and reproducibly. For every blood RNA sample, sequencing covered both the TCR alpha and TCR beta chains. Regarding the original processing steps: The median number of TCRs per sample was approximately 93,000, ranging from about 20,000 to 750,000. The Decombinator software suite was used to annotate the V, J and CDR3 of the TCR reads. For PS versus PT1 abundance plots, all samples were subsampled to the same number of TCRs (28,000). TCRs were defined as expanded if absent before sensitization and observed at least eight times at the 2-week time point. The raw public data were reprocessed by TCRdb itself: fastp quality trimming at Q25, MiXCR clonotype calling, in-frame beta chains only. Every distinct CDR3 protein forms one entry, paired with its most common genes and DNA. These V and J calls are TCRdb output, not the study's own analysis. The sample table lists 350,000 to 400,000 distinct CDR3 sequences, about 6.9% of them with a count of one. Under 7% of the sample comes from the top ten.

The sequencing here drew on whole blood, taken in connection with sensitization to the hapten diphenylcyclopropenone (DPC). The chain links TRBV7-9 with TRBJ2-7; TRBD1 is perhaps the D gene, given 5 matching bases. This TCR was sampled from a woman aged 18 to 35 with alopecia areata. Some clones in this sample may be carry-over from other donors' samples. CDR3 sequence: CASSLNAGIRDEQYF. The sequenced DNA: TGTGCCAGCAGCTTAAATGCAGGGATAAGGGACGAGCAGTACTTC.